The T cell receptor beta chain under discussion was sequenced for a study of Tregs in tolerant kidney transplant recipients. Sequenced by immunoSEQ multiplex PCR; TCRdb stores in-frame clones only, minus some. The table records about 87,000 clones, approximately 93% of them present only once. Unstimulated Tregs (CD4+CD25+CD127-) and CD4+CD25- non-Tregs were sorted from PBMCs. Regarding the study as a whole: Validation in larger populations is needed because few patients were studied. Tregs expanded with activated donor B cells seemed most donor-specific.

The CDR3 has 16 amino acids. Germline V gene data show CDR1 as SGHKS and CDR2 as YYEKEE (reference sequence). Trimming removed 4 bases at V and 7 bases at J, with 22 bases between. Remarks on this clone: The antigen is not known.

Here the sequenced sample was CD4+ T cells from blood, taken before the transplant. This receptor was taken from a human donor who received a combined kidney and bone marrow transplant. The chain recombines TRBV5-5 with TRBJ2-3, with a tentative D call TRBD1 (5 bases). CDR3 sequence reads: CASSLRPSGPGHTQYF. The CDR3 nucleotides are TGTGCCAGCAGCCTAAGACCCTCAGGGCCCGGCCATACGCAGTATTTT.